The 27 T cell receptor beta chains below come from one sample, sequenced in a study of T cells after yellow fever vaccination. TCRdb re-derived calls from the 5' RACE reads in MiXCR, one entry per CDR3 protein. The data hold fewer than 500,000 distinct CDR3 sequences, with about 17% observed a single time. The sequencing here drew on PBMCs, taken before the yellow fever booster vaccination. Receptors originate from a man younger than 30 who received the YFV17D yellow fever vaccine.

In this sample, this clonotype turned up a few times. The chain recombines TRBV20-1 with TRBJ1-2; no clear D gene. CDR1 and CDR2 (germline): DFQATT, SNEGSKA (reference sequence). The CDR3 is made up of 12 amino acids. Trimming stripped 4 bases from V and 0 bases from J, with 6 bases between. CDR3 nucleotide sequence: TGCAGTGCTAACACAGCTAACTATGGCTACACCTTC. Translation: CSANTANYGYTF.

The V call is TRBV9, the J call TRBJ2-1; a weak D match, TRBD1 (6 bases). The CDR3 spans 16 residues. In germline, CDR1 is SGDLS, CDR2 YYNGEE. Trimming removed 2 bases at V and 9 bases at J, with 21 bases between. For the CDR3, the DNA is TGTGCCAGCAGCGTTACGGACAGCCCTAGTCCCAGTGAGCAGTTCTTC. Its protein product is CASSVTDSPSPSEQFF. Variable domain in full (rest from reference TRBV9 and TRBJ2-1): DSGVTQTPKHLITATGQRVTLRCSPRSGDLSVYWYQQSLDQGLQFLIQYYNGEERAKGNILERFSAQQFPDLHSELNLSSLELGDSALYFCASSVTDSPSPSEQFFGPGTRLTVL.

This clonotype showed up just a few times. J is TRBJ1-6 and V is TRBV4-1, with D unclear. Between the trimmed V and J ends, which lost 0 bases and 5 bases, there was a span of 8 bases. This CDR3 has 15 amino acids. The germline V gene has CDR1 MGHRA and CDR2 YSYEKL. DNA of the CDR3: TGCGCCAGCAGCCAAGACGGACGGGATAATTCACCCCTCCACTTT. Translation gives CASSQDGRDNSPLHF.

This clonotype appeared a few times. This chain connects TRBV20-1 to TRBJ2-3; D is perhaps TRBD2 (7 bases). CDR3 size: 14 residues. Per germline, CDR1 DFQATT and CDR2 SNEGSKA (reference sequence). Trimming shortened V by 6 bases and J by 6 bases, and 19 bases separated the two germline ends. CDR3: CSALRGGRKDTQYF. CDR3 in DNA: TGCAGTGCCCTTAGGGGGGGGCGTAAGGATACGCAGTATTTT.

This clonotype was observed a handful of times. The V call is TRBV7-2, the J call TRBJ1-6, with D tentatively TRBD1 (5 bases). CDR1 is SGHTA, CDR2 FQGNSA, per germline. There are 16 residues in the CDR3. V lost 1 base, J lost 7 bases, and 14 bases lay in between. CDR3 loop: CASSLGPGMGNSPLHF. The CDR3 nucleotides are TGTGCCAGCAGCTTAGGGCCAGGGATGGGCAATTCACCCCTCCACTTT.

This clonotype was seen a few times. V gene TRBV7-9 combines with J gene TRBJ1-6; D might be TRBD1 (5 bases). Germline loops: CDR1 SEHNR, CDR2 FQNEAQ (reference sequence). The V end lost 1 base, the J end lost 12 bases, and 13 bases lay between the germline ends. CDR3 length: 14 amino acids. The CDR3 DNA is TGTGCCAGCAGCTTAGGTGAGGGGATTAGACCCCTCCACTTT. Protein: CASSLGEGIRPLHF.

The table lists this clonotype with a few counts. J is TRBJ1-1 and V is TRBV20-1, with D possibly TRBD1 on 6 matching bases. The length of the CDR3 is 13 residues. CDR1 and CDR2 (germline): DFQATT, SNEGSKA (reference sequence). The CDR3 sequence is CRAQKQGIPEAFF. CDR3 DNA sequence: TGCAGGGCGCAGAAACAGGGTATACCTGAAGCTTTCTTT.

This clonotype was detected a few times. The CDR3 bases are TGCAGTGCCGCCTCAGTCGGCCCCCAAGAGACCCAGTACTTC. This encodes CSAASVGPQETQYF. The rearrangement links TRBV20-1 to TRBJ2-5; D remains ambiguous. CDR3 length equals 14 residues. The V end was cut by 6 bases, the J end by 1 base, with 15 bases between. Germline CDR1 DFQATT, CDR2 SNEGSKA (reference sequence).

This clonotype was detected a few times. V gene TRBV6-1 combines with J gene TRBJ2-5; the D is unclear. The germline V gene has CDR1 MNHNS and CDR2 SASEGT. The V end lost 3 bases, the J end lost 5 bases, and 10 bases lay between the germline ends. This CDR3 comprises 13 residues. The CDR3 DNA reads TGTGCCAGCAGTGAGCTAGTAGACGAGACCCAGTACTTC. It codes for CASSELVDETQYF.

The chain couples TRBV6-5 to TRBJ2-7, with TRBD1 as a possible D gene (5 bases). CDR1 and CDR2 from the germline V gene are MNHEY and SVGAGI. With 2 bases removed from V and 3 bases from J, the gap between germline ends came to 17 bases. This CDR3 comprises 16 residues. The chain's CDR3 is CASSYGSFDRYYEQYF. CDR3 in DNA: TGTGCCAGCAGTTACGGGTCCTTTGACAGATACTACGAGCAGTACTTC.

The V call is TRBV7-2, the J call TRBJ2-3; D is uncertain. The length of the CDR3 is 13 residues. Germline V gives CDR1 SGHTA, CDR2 FQGNSA. With 4 bases removed from V and 6 bases from J, the gap between germline ends came to 11 bases. Written as DNA, the CDR3 is TGTGCCAGCAGCTCAGCCTTTGGGGATACGCAGTATTTT. This translates into CASSSAFGDTQYF.

The rearrangement joins TRBV24-1 to TRBJ2-5; TRBD2 might be the D (6 bases). The CDR3 length is 15 residues. Germline V gives CDR1 KGHDR, CDR2 SFDVKD. Trimming took off 2 bases at V and 5 bases at J, with 14 bases between the two ends. CDR3 nucleotides: TGTGCCACCAGTGATTCTCGGGGGTCGGCGGAGACCCAGTACTTC. This translates into CATSDSRGSAETQYF.

This clonotype was found a few times. The rearrangement links TRBV12-3 or TRBV12-4 to TRBJ1-2, with 8 bases aligning to TRBD1. V was pared by 8 bases and J by 5 bases, with 7 bases of the junction left unmatched. CDR3 length equals 13 residues. The CDR3 reads CASWTGLGYGYTF. The CDR3 DNA sequence: TGTGCCAGCTGGACAGGGTTGGGGTATGGCTACACCTTC.

This clonotype was found a few times. J is TRBJ1-6 and V is TRBV4-2; D not resolved. The germline V and J ends were trimmed by 4 bases and 10 bases, with 11 bases remaining between them. The CDR3 extends over 13 amino acids. Germline V gene sequence: CDR1 LGHNA, CDR2 YNFKEQ. CDR3 residues: CASSPDGRSPLHF. DNA for the CDR3: TGTGCCAGCAGCCCCGACGGCCGCTCACCCCTCCACTTT.

V gene TRBV25-1 combines with J gene TRBJ1-2; 7 bases match TRBD1. Germline CDR1 is MGHDK and CDR2 is SYGVNS. J lost 1 base, V lost 0 bases, and 5 bases had no gene match. The CDR3 covers 16 residues. Here the CDR3 reads CASSEYRRDSNYGYTF. DNA for the CDR3: TGTGCCAGCAGTGAATATCGCCGGGACAGTAACTATGGCTACACCTTC.

This clonotype was seen only a few times. V gene TRBV6-6 combines with J gene TRBJ2-1; no clear D. CDR3 length: 10 amino acids. V shed 3 bases and J shed 8 bases, with 2 bases lying between them. Germline values: CDR1 MNHNY, CDR2 SVGAGI (reference sequence). The CDR3 coding sequence is TGTGCCAGCAGTTATGATGAGCAGTTCTTC. Translating gives CASSYDEQFF.

This clonotype has more than one count but fewer than ten. This sequence joins TRBV20-1 and TRBJ1-6; 8 bases fit TRBD1. This CDR3 region has 15 residues. The germline CDR1 and CDR2 sequences are DFQATT and SNEGSKA (reference sequence). V shed 5 bases, J shed 11 bases, and the junction held 14 bases outside the gene matches. The DNA of the CDR3 is TGCAGTGCTCCGTTTCCCGGACAGGGTTGGCCACCCCTCCACTTT. Translation: CSAPFPGQGWPPLHF.

J is TRBJ1-1 and V is TRBV2; D remains ambiguous. The CDR3 contains 15 residues. The germline gives CDR1 SNHLY, CDR2 FYNNEI. Trimming took off 8 bases at V and 0 bases at J, with 16 bases between the two ends. The CDR3: CASFGVKALNTEAFF. The CDR3, as DNA: TGTGCCAGCTTTGGGGTGAAGGCATTGAACACTGAAGCTTTCTTT. The whole variable domain, remainder taken from reference TRBV2 and TRBJ1-1, is EPEVTQTPSHQVTQMGQEVILRCVPISNHLYFYWYRQILGQKVEFLVSFYNNEISEKSEIFDDQFSVERPDGSNFTLKIRSTKLEDSAMYFCASFGVKALNTEAFFGQGTRLTVV.

This clonotype was picked up a small number of times. Given a much more abundant clone one base away, this may be a read error. The rearrangement links TRBV3-1 to TRBJ1-5; D not certain. CDR1 is LGHDT and CDR2 is YNNKEL in the germline V gene (reference sequence). V dropped 0 bases and J dropped 5 bases, with 2 bases sitting between them. There are 12 residues in the CDR3. This CDR3 is CASSQDHQPQHF. The DNA for the CDR3 is TGTGCCAGCAGCCAAGACCATCAGCCCCAGCATTTT. The full variable domain, completed using reference TRBV3-1 and TRBJ1-5, is DTAVSQTPKYLVTQMGNDKSIKCEQNLGHDTMYWYKQDSKKFLKIMFSYNNKELIINETVPNRFSPKSPDKAHLNLHINSLELGDSAVYFCASSQDHQPQHFGDGTRLSIL.

J is TRBJ2-5 and V is TRBV6-2 or TRBV6-3; no firm D call. This CDR3 has 13 residues. Trimming cost V 1 base and J 5 bases, with 8 bases left between them. Germline V CDR1 and CDR2: MNHEY, SVGEGT. CDR3 residues: CASSYYLRETQYF. The DNA for the CDR3 is TGTGCCAGCAGTTACTATCTCCGGGAGACCCAGTACTTC.

This clonotype appeared a few times. V usage is TRBV9 and J usage is TRBJ2-3; no reliable D call. Germline CDR1 reads SGDLS; CDR2 reads YYNGEE. The V end lost 0 bases, the J end lost 4 bases, and 9 bases lay between the germline ends. The CDR3 is 14 residues long. This CDR3 is CASSVDGPADTQYF. CDR3 coding DNA: TGTGCCAGCAGCGTAGACGGTCCGGCAGATACGCAGTATTTT.

The chain employs TRBV12-3 or TRBV12-4 and TRBJ1-4; D call uncertain. The CDR3 runs to 11 residues. Deletions cut 5 bases from V and 8 bases from J, with 6 bases between. CDR3 bases: TGTGCCAGCAGTCTTCTCGAAAAACTGTTTTTT. As protein: CASSLLEKLFF.

This chain links TRBV27 with TRBJ2-1, with D perhaps matching TRBD1 (6 bases). Germline V lookup: CDR1 MNHEY, CDR2 SMNVEV (reference sequence). This CDR3 spans 12 amino acids. Trimming removed 7 bases at V and 11 bases at J, with 15 bases between. In nucleotides, the CDR3 is TGTGCCAGCAATTCCTTGAGGGGGAAGCAGTTCTTC. Translation gives CASNSLRGKQFF.

This clonotype was detected only once. A junction end diverges from the germline sequence, so it may reflect a read error. The chain has TRBV12-3 or TRBV12-4 and TRBJ2-5; either TRBD1 or TRBD2 may supply D (5 bases each). The CDR3 runs 14 residues. CDR3 residues: CASSAPGALETKYF. DNA of the CDR3: TGTGCCAGCAGTGCCCCCGGGGCCCTCGAGACCAAGTACTTC.

V is TRBV4-2 and J is TRBJ2-1; D not certain. The CDR3 is 15 residues long. The germline V gene encodes CDR1 LGHNA and CDR2 YNFKEQ. V lost 4 bases and J 4 bases, leaving 14 bases between the germline ends. Written as DNA, the CDR3 is TGTGCCAGCAGCCCTGAGGTGGGTGGGTACAATGAGCAGTTCTTC. Translating it yields CASSPEVGGYNEQFF.

This clonotype was seen a few times. The chain recombines TRBV19 with TRBJ2-7; no reliable D call. Per germline, CDR1 LNHDA and CDR2 SQIVND (reference sequence). The CDR3 contains 15 residues. The V end lost 1 base, the J end lost 3 bases, and 13 bases lay between the germline ends. The CDR3 here is CASSIGGQDNYEQYF. The CDR3, as DNA: TGTGCCAGTAGTATAGGCGGCCAAGACAACTACGAGCAGTACTTC.

This clonotype has just a few counts. V and J are TRBV29-1 and TRBJ2-3; maybe TRBD1 (5 bases). V lost 0 bases and J lost 5, with 15 bases in between. The CDR3 contains 15 residues. CDR1 SQVTM and CDR2 ANQGSEA come from the germline V gene. The CDR3, as DNA: TGCAGCGTTGAAGATGAAGGGGATCAGGGAGATACGCAGTATTTT. Translated: CSVEDEGDQGDTQYF.